Listed below are T cell receptor beta chains from one sample, sequenced in a study of shared clonotypes between healthy human individuals. Sequencing used immunoSEQ multiplex PCR; TCRdb keeps in-frame clones, though not all of them. The repertoire holds 2 million to 2.5 million clones, with 80% to 95% as singletons. Sequencing used naive CD4+ T cells from PBMCs. These receptors were taken from a man aged 18 to 29 in good health. Some clones in this sample may be carry-over from other donors' samples. Both conserved end residues are part of each CDR3. The order of the fields is D gene, J gene, clone size, V gene, CDR3 protein, CDR3 DNA. D genes are given only for firm matches. Where a row states a size, it is once, few, many or the class of an expanded clone; other rows omit it.

NA	TRBJ2-2	NA	TRBV5-1	CASSRVRDTGELFF	TGCGCCAGCAGTAGGGTAAGGGACACCGGGGAGCTGTTTTTT
NA	TRBJ1-2	NA	TRBV11-2	CASSLNRFYGYTF	TGTGCCAGCAGCTTAAACAGGTTCTATGGCTACACCTTC
NA	TRBJ1-2	NA	TRBV7-6	CASSLEPGMRYRYTF	TGTGCCAGCAGCTTAGAGCCGGGTATGCGGTACCGCTACACCTTC
NA	TRBJ1-2	NA	TRBV18	CASSPLTARSGYTF	TGTGCCAGCTCCCCCCTAACGGCACGCAGCGGCTACACCTTC
NA	TRBJ2-7	NA	TRBV28	CASRVDNYYEQYF	TGTGCCAGCAGGGTGGACAACTACTACGAGCAGTACTTC
NA	TRBJ1-2	NA	TRBV10-3	CAARWERNYGYTF	TGTGCCGCCCGTTGGGAAAGAAACTATGGCTACACCTTC
NA	TRBJ1-6	NA	TRBV28	CASSSLPPLHF	TGTGCCAGCAGTTCTCTACCACCCCTCCACTTT
TRBD2	TRBJ2-2	NA	TRBV9	CASSVGAGRDTGELFF	TGTGCCAGCAGCGTAGGAGCGGGACGCGACACCGGGGAGCTGTTTTTT
NA	TRBJ2-5	once	TRBV2	CASSDGRLQETQYF	TGTGCCAGCAGTGACGGGCGTCTACAAGAGACCCAGTACTTC
TRBD2	TRBJ2-1	NA	TRBV9	CASSVVAGSSYNEQFF	TGTGCCAGCAGCGTAGTAGCGGGGAGCTCCTACAATGAGCAGTTCTTC
TRBD2	TRBJ2-5	NA	TRBV11-2	CASSLIAGGGETQYF	TGTGCCAGCAGCTTAATAGCGGGGGGCGGGGAGACCCAGTACTTC
TRBD1	TRBJ1-2	once	TRBV6-5	CASTTRRGSDYGYTF	TGTGCCAGCACAACCCGCAGGGGGTCCGACTATGGCTACACCTTC
NA	TRBJ2-1	NA	TRBV6-5	CASSGVWGGYIGQFF	TGTGCCAGCAGTGGGGTCTGGGGAGGATATATAGGGCAGTTCTTC
TRBD1	TRBJ1-4	once	TRBV5-1	CASSSGQGVEKLFF	TGCGCCAGCAGCTCGGGACAGGGCGTGGAAAAACTGTTTTTT
TRBD1	TRBJ1-2	NA	TRBV5-1	CASSLQGARGGYTF	TGCGCCAGCAGCTTGCAGGGGGCGCGGGGTGGCTACACCTTC
TRBD2	TRBJ2-2	NA	TRBV5-1	CASSSTSGITGELFF	TGCGCCAGCAGCTCGACTAGCGGGATCACCGGGGAGCTGTTTTTT
TRBD1	TRBJ2-5	NA	TRBV27	CASSPRQGKAETQYF	TGTGCCAGCAGTCCGAGACAGGGAAAGGCGGAGACCCAGTACTTC